The rows below give T cell receptor beta chains drawn from one sample of a study of shared clonotypes between healthy human individuals. Profiling relied on immunoSEQ multiplex PCR, and the TCRdb table lists in-frame clones only, not all of them. The sample carries under 2,000,000 clones, approximately 95% recorded once. The sequencing input was naive CD8+ T cells sorted from blood. The receptor source for this set is a young man in good health. Each CDR3 is given with its conserved first and last residue. D genes are given only for firm matches. For some rows the clone size is stated as once, few or many, or as a class when expanded; others skip it.

>TRBJ1-1|-|TRBV11-2|-
CASSLDESWMNTEAFF
TGTGCCAGCAGCTTAGACGAGAGTTGGATGAACACTGAAGCTTTCTTT
>TRBJ2-7|-|TRBV29-1|-
CSVVPVGTPYEQYF
TGCAGCGTCGTGCCGGTGGGAACACCCTACGAGCAGTACTTC
>TRBJ1-5|-|TRBV6-1|-
CASSEIGGDSQPQHF
TGTGCCAGCAGTGAAATCGGGGGCGATAGTCAGCCCCAGCATTTT
>TRBJ2-3|-|TRBV6-6|TRBD2
CASSFYGRMNTDTQYF
TGTGCCAGCAGTTTTTACGGGAGGATGAACACAGATACGCAGTATTTT
>TRBJ2-7|-|TRBV4-1|TRBD1
CASSQKDRANYEQYF
TGCGCCAGCAGCCAAAAAGACAGGGCCAACTACGAGCAGTACTTC
>TRBJ1-1|-|TRBV30|-
CAWSVQWSFEAFF
TGTGCCTGGAGTGTACAGTGGTCTTTCGAAGCTTTCTTT
>TRBJ1-1|-|TRBV4-3|-
CASSQDSLNTEAFF
TGCGCCAGCAGCCAGGACAGTTTGAACACTGAAGCTTTCTTT
>TRBJ2-2|-|TRBV13|-
CASSSRAGITGELFF
TGTGCCAGCAGCTCTAGGGCGGGAATCACCGGGGAGCTGTTTTTT
>TRBJ2-1|-|TRBV6-5|-
CASRPDWSSYNEQFF
TGTGCCAGCAGGCCGGACTGGAGCTCCTACAATGAGCAGTTCTTC
>TRBJ2-7|-|TRBV7-7|TRBD2
CASSPGLAGVAAGEQYF
TGTGCTAGCAGCCCGGGACTAGCGGGAGTAGCCGCGGGGGAGCAGTACTTC
>TRBJ2-3|-|TRBV4-1|TRBD1
CASSQVGGQGAPPDTQYF
TGCGCCAGCAGCCAAGTAGGAGGACAGGGGGCGCCCCCAGATACGCAGTATTTT
>TRBJ2-1|-|TRBV4-2|TRBD2
CASSQDPLAGGLNEQFF
TGTGCCAGCAGCCAAGACCCCCTAGCGGGGGGGTTGAATGAGCAGTTCTTC
>TRBJ2-1|-|TRBV9|TRBD2
CASSAWTSGGNEQFF
TGTGCCAGCAGCGCCTGGACTAGCGGGGGCAATGAGCAGTTCTTC
>TRBJ1-2|few|TRBV7-8|-
CASSLLTETNYGYTF
TGTGCCAGCAGCTTACTGACAGAAACTAACTATGGCTACACCTTC
>TRBJ1-1|-|TRBV4-1|-
CASSQEGGILGMNTEAFF
TGCGCCAGCAGCCAAGAAGGTGGCATCCTGGGGATGAACACTGAAGCTTTCTTT
>TRBJ1-2|-|TRBV11-2|-
CASSPPGAYYGYTF
TGTGCCAGCAGCCCTCCCGGGGCTTATTATGGCTACACCTTC
>TRBJ2-5|-|TRBV11-1|-
CASSPLIGESLQETQYF
TGTGCCAGCAGCCCCTTGATCGGCGAATCTCTCCAAGAGACCCAGTACTTC
>TRBJ1-2|-|TRBV28|TRBD1
CASSLKTGVSGEVGGYTF
TGTGCCAGCAGTTTGAAGACAGGGGTATCGGGGGAGGTAGGAGGCTACACCTTC
>TRBJ1-6|-|TRBV28|-
CASSPSKTNNSPLHF
TGTGCCAGCAGTCCCTCGAAGACGAATAATTCACCCCTCCACTTT
>TRBJ2-5|-|TRBV5-6|TRBD1
CASSGLGTGALVQETQYF
TGTGCCAGCAGCGGCTTGGGGACAGGCGCCCTAGTCCAAGAGACCCAGTACTTC
>TRBJ2-1|once|TRBV27|-
CASTLLGGSYNEQFF
TGTGCCAGCACCCTCTTAGGAGGTTCCTACAATGAGCAGTTCTTC
>TRBJ1-3|-|TRBV7-8|TRBD1
CASSDQRQGAGNTIYF
TGTGCCAGCAGCGACCAGAGACAGGGGGCTGGAAACACCATATATTTT
>TRBJ1-3|-|TRBV30|-
CAWSVDRSSGNTIYF
TGTGCCTGGAGTGTGGACAGAAGCTCTGGAAACACCATATATTTT
>TRBJ2-5|once|TRBV10-2|TRBD2
CASSDSSGSRQETQYF
TGCGCCAGCAGTGATTCTAGCGGGAGCCGCCAAGAGACCCAGTACTTC
>TRBJ2-7|-|TRBV7-6|TRBD1
CASSYGQGPSYEQYF
TGTGCCAGCAGCTACGGACAGGGTCCCTCCTACGAGCAGTACTTC
>TRBJ2-7|-|TRBV7-9|-
CASSTERASYEQYF
TGTGCCAGCAGCACCGAAAGAGCCTCCTACGAGCAGTACTTC
>TRBJ1-5|-|TRBV27|-
CASSLWPGDQPQHF
TGTGCCAGCAGTTTATGGCCAGGGGATCAGCCCCAGCATTTT
>TRBJ1-6|-|TRBV13|-
CASSFGLLSSYNSPLHF
TGTGCCAGCAGCTTCGGACTACTGAGCTCCTATAATTCACCCCTCCACTTT
>TRBJ1-3|-|TRBV19|-
CASRTADGSGNTIYF
TGTGCCAGTAGAACGGCGGACGGCTCTGGAAACACCATATATTTT
>TRBJ2-1|-|TRBV27|TRBD1
CASSTPGQGYNEQFF
TGTGCCAGCAGTACCCCGGGACAGGGGTACAATGAGCAGTTCTTC
>TRBJ1-1|-|TRBV9|-
CASSVGSENTEAFF
TGTGCCAGCAGCGTGGGATCGGAGAACACTGAAGCTTTCTTT
>TRBJ2-6|-|TRBV2|-
CASMTSSGANVLTF
TGTGCCAGCATGACGAGCTCTGGGGCCAACGTCCTGACTTTC
>TRBJ2-1|-|TRBV5-1|-
CASSLAQGSYNEQFF
TGCGCCAGCAGCTTGGCCCAGGGGTCCTACAATGAGCAGTTCTTC
>TRBJ2-1|-|TRBV5-6|-
CASSGESRGVDEQFF
TGTGCCAGCAGCGGGGAGTCCCGAGGGGTCGATGAGCAGTTCTTC
>TRBJ2-3|-|TRBV7-6|-
CASSLAGGTDTQYF
TGTGCCAGCAGCTTAGCGGGTGGGACAGATACGCAGTATTTT
>TRBJ2-3|-|TRBV7-9|-
CASSLVSSQANTQYF
TGTGCCAGCAGCTTAGTAAGCTCTCAAGCAAATACGCAGTATTTT
>TRBJ2-1|-|TRBV5-6|TRBD2
CASSLAEEAGGDYNEQFF
TGTGCCAGCAGCTTGGCCGAGGAAGCGGGAGGGGACTACAATGAGCAGTTCTTC
>TRBJ2-7|-|TRBV27|-
CASGSSYEQYF
TGTGCCAGCGGCAGCTCCTACGAGCAGTACTTC
>TRBJ1-2|-|TRBV7-2|-
CASSWRDGYTF
TGTGCCAGCAGCTGGAGGGATGGCTACACCTTC
>TRBJ2-7|-|TRBV19|-
CASSMGYPLAYEQYF
TGTGCCAGTAGTATGGGATACCCCCTTGCCTACGAGCAGTACTTC
>TRBJ2-1|-|TRBV7-9|-
CASSPRIQGYEQFF
TGTGCCAGCAGCCCCCGAATACAGGGTTATGAGCAGTTCTTC
>TRBJ2-1|-|TRBV27|TRBD2
CASTYSGLAGVNEQFF
TGTGCCAGCACCTATTCAGGACTAGCGGGAGTCAATGAGCAGTTCTTC
>TRBJ1-3|-|TRBV4-1|-
CASNDRPDSGNTIYF
TGCGCCAGCAACGACAGGCCGGACTCTGGAAACACCATATATTTT
>TRBJ2-2|-|TRBV4-2|-
CASSQDSPGSAGGELFF
TGTGCCAGCAGCCAAGATTCCCCTGGCAGCGCGGGCGGGGAGCTGTTTTTT
>TRBJ2-1|-|TRBV7-9|-
CASSHGAGGEQFF
TGTGCCAGCAGCCATGGAGCGGGTGGTGAGCAGTTCTTC
>TRBJ2-7|-|TRBV5-6|-
CASSLGARSYEQYF
TGTGCCAGCAGCTTGGGGGCGAGGTCCTACGAGCAGTACTTC
>TRBJ2-1|-|TRBV5-1|TRBD2
CASGTSGNNEQFF
TGCGCCAGCGGGACTAGCGGGAACAATGAGCAGTTCTTC
>TRBJ2-5|-|TRBV7-6|-
CASSFRKGETQYF
TGTGCCAGCAGCTTCCGCAAGGGGGAGACCCAGTACTTC
>TRBJ2-7|-|TRBV28|-
CASSNTEGGYEQYF
TGTGCCAGCAGCAACACGGAGGGAGGCTACGAGCAGTACTTC
>TRBJ2-3|-|TRBV5-1|-
CASSLDLVALGTDTQYF
TGCGCCAGCAGCTTGGATTTGGTTGCGTTGGGCACAGATACGCAGTATTTT
>TRBJ2-1|-|TRBV13|TRBD1
CASSLLGQLVDEQFF
TGTGCCAGCAGCTTATTGGGACAGCTAGTTGATGAGCAGTTCTTC
>TRBJ2-7|-|TRBV10-3|-
CATIFQLGYEQYF
TGTGCCACCATCTTCCAATTGGGCTACGAGCAGTACTTC
>TRBJ2-7|-|TRBV28|-
CASSSPAYEQYF
TGTGCCAGCAGTTCCCCCGCGTACGAGCAGTACTTC
>TRBJ1-3|-|TRBV4-2|-
CASSQDPVGTHGDTIYF
TGTGCCAGCAGCCAAGACCCGGTGGGTACTCACGGTGACACCATATATTTT